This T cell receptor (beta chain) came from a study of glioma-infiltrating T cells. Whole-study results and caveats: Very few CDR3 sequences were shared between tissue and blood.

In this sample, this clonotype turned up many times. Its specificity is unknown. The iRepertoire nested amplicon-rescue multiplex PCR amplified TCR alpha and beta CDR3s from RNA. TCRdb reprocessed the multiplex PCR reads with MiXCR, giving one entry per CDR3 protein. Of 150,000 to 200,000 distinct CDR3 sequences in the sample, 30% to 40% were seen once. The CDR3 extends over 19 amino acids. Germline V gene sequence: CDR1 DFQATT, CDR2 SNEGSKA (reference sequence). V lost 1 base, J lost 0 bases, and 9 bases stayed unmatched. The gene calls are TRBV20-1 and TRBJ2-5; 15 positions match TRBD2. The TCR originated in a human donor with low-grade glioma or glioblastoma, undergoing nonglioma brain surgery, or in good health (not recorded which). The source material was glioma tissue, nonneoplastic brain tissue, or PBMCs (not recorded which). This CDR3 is CSARARTSGRARYQETQYF. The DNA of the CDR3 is TGCAGTGCTAGAGCTAGGACTAGCGGGAGGGCCCGCTACCAAGAGACCCAGTACTTC.